This entry features one TCR beta chain sequence. Germline CDR1 reads SGHRS; CDR2 reads YFSETQ. The CDR3 totals 19 residues. Trimming cost V 2 bases and J 2 bases; bases outside gene matches: 16. The assay was immunoSEQ multiplex PCR, and TCRdb's table has in-frame clones only and misses some. The data show about 250,000 clones, with about four fifths seen just once and around 6% held by the top ten. These data are taken from a study of blood T cell repertoires in COVID-19. This TCR was recovered from a man older than 75 with acute or convalescent COVID-19. The rearrangement joins TRBV5-1 to TRBJ2-7, with 10 positions matching TRBD2. Input material: peripheral blood. This chain's CDR3 is CASSFMVGIGTSVPYEQYF. In nucleotides, the CDR3 is TGCGCCAGCAGCTTCATGGTCGGGATAGGGACTAGCGTTCCCTACGAGCAGTACTTC. Together with reference TRBV5-1 and TRBJ2-7, the CDR3 gives the full variable domain: KAGVTQTPRYLIKTRGQQVTLSCSPISGHRSVSWYQQTPGQGLQFLFEYFSETQRNKGNFPGRFSGRQFSNSRSEMNVSTLELGDSALYLCASSFMVGIGTSVPYEQYFGPGTRLTVT.